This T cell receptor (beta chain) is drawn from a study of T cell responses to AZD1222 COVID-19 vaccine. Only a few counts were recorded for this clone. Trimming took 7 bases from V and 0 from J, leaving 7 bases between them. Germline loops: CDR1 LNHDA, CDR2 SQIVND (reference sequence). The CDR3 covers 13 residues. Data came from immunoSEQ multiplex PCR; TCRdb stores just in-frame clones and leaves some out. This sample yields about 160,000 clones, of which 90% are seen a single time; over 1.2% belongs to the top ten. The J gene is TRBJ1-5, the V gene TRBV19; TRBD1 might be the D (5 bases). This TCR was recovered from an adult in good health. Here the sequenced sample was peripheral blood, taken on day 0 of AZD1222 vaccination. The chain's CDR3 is CASKRGSNQPQHF. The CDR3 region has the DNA TGTGCCAGTAAGAGGGGTAGCAATCAGCCCCAGCATTTT.